This T cell receptor beta chain emerged from a study of blood T cell repertoires in COVID-19 (dated by TCRdb to the early 2020s). Turning to the overall study: Collaborator samples came from the United States, Italy and Spain and covered acute and convalescent phases of COVID-19. A de-identified subject ID, COVID-19 status, age in years and sex were almost always included in the sample metadata. Subjects who had been exposed to COVID-19, were actively infected with it, or had recovered from it provided the deeply sampled blood TCRbeta repertoires that made up the dataset. The samples were drawn from two sources: the first 160 participants of the ongoing ImmuneRACE study, and approximately 1,300 subjects contributed by 6 global collaborators. The prospective study material was composed of cDNA or gDNA derived from T cells, B-cell-depleted T cells, or PBMCs. The repertoires were released in a freely available public database intended as a resource for research on the immune response to SARS-CoV-2. Where available, HLA class I and class II types were obtained from metadata supplied by the sample provider rather than from assay-based typing.

Its CDR3 holds 19 amino acids, cysteine through phenylalanine. Of all the DNA, just the CDR3 is kept, 57 bases in frame from base 1. General findings and caveats noted by the study authors: The amount of clinical and demographic metadata varied by source and participant and was provided uncurated.

The immunoSEQ Assay, a bias-controlled multiplex PCR, was used to amplify TCRbeta CDR3 regions from genomic DNA. The source study handled its data this way. The number of nucleated cells in each sample was estimated from the amplification of reference gene primers within the assay. Sequence reads were collapsed and filtered to measure the absolute abundance of every unique TCRbeta CDR3 rearrangement. Productive Simpson clonality was computed per sample as the square root of Simpson's diversity index over productive rearrangements. TCRdb retrieved this table from immuneACCESS and kept in-frame rearrangements only. Not all clones are present; in checked studies, unresolved V genes account for under half, and no reason is known for the remainder. The DNA was the basis for D and trimming; V, J and clone size are from that table. The table for this sample lists about 220,000 clones; roughly 84% of them were counted only once. Less than 7% of the sample goes to the ten largest clones.

As for this clone: Its antigen remains unidentified. The record has no base qualities; no much larger clone is one base away.

Participants in the prospective study were aged roughly 18 to 100 years, lived in some 24 United States geographic areas, and enrolled through a virtual design. In the prospective study, participants were assigned to cohorts based on the clinical history participants reported in a screening survey and a study questionnaire. Recovered participants in ImmuneRACE Cohort 3 were defined as having two consecutive negative NP/OP PCR tests, clearance from a healthcare professional, or resolution of symptoms. In the prospective study, whole blood, serum and a nasopharyngeal or oropharyngeal swab were collected from each participant by mobile phlebotomists. Additional blood draws and questionnaires over an approximately two-month period could optionally be provided by prospective study participants. Before DNA extraction, prospective study blood samples were shipped either frozen or at room temperature.

The sequence derives from a woman aged 40-49 years who had recovered from COVID-19. Rearrangement joined TRBV21-1 to TRBJ1-5; TRBD1 reflects the table's D call only, with no check against the DNA. TRBV21-1 is listed as a pseudogene. The sample comprised PBMCs or T cells enriched from blood (not recorded which). The DNA is TGTGCCAGCAGCCCGTTGACAGGGCCTCTAATTTATAGCAATCAGCCCCAGCATTTT. This yields the protein CASSPLTGPLIYSNQPQHF.